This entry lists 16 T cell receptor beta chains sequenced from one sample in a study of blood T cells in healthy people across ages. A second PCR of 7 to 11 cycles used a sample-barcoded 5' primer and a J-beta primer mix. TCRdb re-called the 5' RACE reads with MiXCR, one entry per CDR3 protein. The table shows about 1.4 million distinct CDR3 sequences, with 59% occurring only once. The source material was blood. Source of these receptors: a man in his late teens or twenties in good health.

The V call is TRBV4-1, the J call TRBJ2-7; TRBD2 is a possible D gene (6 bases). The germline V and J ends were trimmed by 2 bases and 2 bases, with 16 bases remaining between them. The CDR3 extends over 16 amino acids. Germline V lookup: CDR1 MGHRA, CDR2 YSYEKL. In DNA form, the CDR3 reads TGCGCCAGCAGCCAAAGTGATACTAGCCTAGCCTACGAGCAGTACTTC. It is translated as CASSQSDTSLAYEQYF.

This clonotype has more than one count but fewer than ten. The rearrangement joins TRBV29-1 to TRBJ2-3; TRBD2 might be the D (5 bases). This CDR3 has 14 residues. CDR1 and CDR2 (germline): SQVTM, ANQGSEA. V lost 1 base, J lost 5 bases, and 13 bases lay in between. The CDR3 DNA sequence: TGCAGCGTTGAAGGTATAGCGTATAAAGATACGCAGTATTTT. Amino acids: CSVEGIAYKDTQYF.

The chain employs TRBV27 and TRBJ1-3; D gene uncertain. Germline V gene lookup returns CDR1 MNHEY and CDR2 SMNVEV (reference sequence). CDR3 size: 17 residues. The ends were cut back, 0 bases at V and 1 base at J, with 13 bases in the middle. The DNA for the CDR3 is TGTGCCAGCAGTTTATCAGTGCGGGCATGGTCTGGAAACACCATATATTTT. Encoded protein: CASSLSVRAWSGNTIYF.

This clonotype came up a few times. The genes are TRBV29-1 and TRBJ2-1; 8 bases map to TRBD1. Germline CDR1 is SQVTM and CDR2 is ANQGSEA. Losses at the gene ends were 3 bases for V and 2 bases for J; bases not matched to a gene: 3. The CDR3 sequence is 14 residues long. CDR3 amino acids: CSVEAGGPYNEQFF. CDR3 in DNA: TGCAGCGTTGAGGCAGGGGGCCCCTACAATGAGCAGTTCTTC.

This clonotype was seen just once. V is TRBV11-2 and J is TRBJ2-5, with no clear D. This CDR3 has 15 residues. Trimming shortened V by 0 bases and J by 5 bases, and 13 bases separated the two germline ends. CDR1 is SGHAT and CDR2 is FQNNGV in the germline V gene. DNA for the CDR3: TGTGCCAGCAGCTTAGATTCTAGAGCTCTCGAGACCCAGTACTTC. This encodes CASSLDSRALETQYF. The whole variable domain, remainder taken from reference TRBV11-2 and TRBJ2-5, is EAGVAQSPRYKIIEKRQSVAFWCNPISGHATLYWYQQILGQGPKLLIQFQNNGVVDDSQLPKDRFSAERLKGVDSTLKIQPAKLEDSAVYLCASSLDSRALETQYFGPGTRLLVL.

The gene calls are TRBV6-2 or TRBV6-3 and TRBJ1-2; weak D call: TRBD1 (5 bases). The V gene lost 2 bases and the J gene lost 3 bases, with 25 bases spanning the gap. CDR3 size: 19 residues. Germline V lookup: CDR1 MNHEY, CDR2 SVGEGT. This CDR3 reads CASSYAGGMRVRSYYGYTF. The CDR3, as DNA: TGTGCCAGCAGTTACGCTGGGGGGATGCGCGTTCGATCCTACTATGGCTACACCTTC.

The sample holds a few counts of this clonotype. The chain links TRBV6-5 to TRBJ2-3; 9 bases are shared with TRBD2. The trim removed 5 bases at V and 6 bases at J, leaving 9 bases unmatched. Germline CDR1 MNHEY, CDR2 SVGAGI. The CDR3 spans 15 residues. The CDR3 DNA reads TGTGCCAGCAGTGAGGATAGCGGGGGTGGGGATACGCAGTATTTT. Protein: CASSEDSGGGDTQYF.

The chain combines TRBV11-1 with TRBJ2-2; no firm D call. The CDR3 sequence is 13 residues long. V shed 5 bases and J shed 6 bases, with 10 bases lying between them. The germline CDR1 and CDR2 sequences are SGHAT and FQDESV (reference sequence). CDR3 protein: CASSQKRAGELFF. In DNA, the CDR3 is TGTGCCAGCAGCCAAAAAAGGGCCGGGGAGCTGTTTTTT.

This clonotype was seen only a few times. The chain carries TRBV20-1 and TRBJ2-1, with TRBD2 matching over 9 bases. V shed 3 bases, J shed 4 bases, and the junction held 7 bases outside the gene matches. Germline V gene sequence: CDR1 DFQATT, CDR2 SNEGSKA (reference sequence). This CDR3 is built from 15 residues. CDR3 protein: CSARWSGGTYNEQFF. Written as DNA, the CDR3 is TGCAGTGCTAGGTGGAGCGGGGGGACGTACAATGAGCAGTTCTTC.

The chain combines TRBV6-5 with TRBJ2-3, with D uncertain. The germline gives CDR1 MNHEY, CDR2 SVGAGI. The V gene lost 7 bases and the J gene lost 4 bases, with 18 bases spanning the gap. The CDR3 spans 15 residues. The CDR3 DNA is TGTGCCAGCAACGTAGGTCCCGGTCGGCCAGATACGCAGTATTTT. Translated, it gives CASNVGPGRPDTQYF.

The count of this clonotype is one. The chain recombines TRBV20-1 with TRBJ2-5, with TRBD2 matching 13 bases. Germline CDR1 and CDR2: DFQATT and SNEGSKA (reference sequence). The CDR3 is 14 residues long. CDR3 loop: CGLAGVAAQETQYF. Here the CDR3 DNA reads TGCGGACTAGCGGGAGTGGCGGCCCAAGAGACCCAGTACTTC.

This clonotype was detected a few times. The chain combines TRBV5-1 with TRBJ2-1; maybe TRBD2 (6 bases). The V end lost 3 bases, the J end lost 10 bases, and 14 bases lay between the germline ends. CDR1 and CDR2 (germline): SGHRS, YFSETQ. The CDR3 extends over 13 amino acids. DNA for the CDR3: TGCGCCAGCAGCTCCCCACCGGGGGAGGAGCAGTTCTTC. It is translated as CASSSPPGEEQFF.

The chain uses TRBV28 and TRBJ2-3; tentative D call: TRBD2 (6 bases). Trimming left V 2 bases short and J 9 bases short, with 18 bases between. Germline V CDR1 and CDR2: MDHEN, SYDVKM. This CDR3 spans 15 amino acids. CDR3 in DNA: TGTGCCAGCAGTTTAATTCGGCGGGGCGCCGAGACGCAGTATTTT. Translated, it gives CASSLIRRGAETQYF.

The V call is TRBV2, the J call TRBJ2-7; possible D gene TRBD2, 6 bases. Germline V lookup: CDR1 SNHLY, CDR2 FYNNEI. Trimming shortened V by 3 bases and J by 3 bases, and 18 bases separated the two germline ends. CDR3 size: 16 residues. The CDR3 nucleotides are TGTGCCAGCAGTGAGAAGGCTACGGGGGACGTCTACGAGCAGTACTTC. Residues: CASSEKATGDVYEQYF.

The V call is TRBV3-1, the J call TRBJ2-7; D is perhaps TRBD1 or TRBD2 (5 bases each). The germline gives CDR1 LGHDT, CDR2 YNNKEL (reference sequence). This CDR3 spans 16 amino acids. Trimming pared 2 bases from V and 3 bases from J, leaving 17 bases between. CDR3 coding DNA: TGTGCCAGCAGCCAATCCCTCCGGGACGGATACTACGAGCAGTACTTC. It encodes CASSQSLRDGYYEQYF.

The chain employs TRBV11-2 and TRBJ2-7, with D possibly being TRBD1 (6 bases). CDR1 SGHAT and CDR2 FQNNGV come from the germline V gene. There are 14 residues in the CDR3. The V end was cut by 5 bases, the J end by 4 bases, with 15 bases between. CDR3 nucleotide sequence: TGTGCCAGCAGCCCCAACCGACAGGAGTACGAGCAGTACTTC. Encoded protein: CASSPNRQEYEQYF.